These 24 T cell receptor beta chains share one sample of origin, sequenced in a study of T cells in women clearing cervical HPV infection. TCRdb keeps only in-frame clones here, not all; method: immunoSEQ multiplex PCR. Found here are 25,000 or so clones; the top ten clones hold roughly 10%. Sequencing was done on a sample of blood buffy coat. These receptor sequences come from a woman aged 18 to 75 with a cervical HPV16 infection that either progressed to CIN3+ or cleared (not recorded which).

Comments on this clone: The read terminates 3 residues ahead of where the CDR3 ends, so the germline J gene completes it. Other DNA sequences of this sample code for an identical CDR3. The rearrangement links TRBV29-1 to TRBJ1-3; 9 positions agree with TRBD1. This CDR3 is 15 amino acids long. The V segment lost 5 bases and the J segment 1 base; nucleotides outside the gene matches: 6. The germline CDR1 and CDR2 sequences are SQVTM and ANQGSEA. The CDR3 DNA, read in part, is TGCAGCGTTACACAGGGGGCATCGTCTGGAAACACC. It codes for CSVTQGASSGNT. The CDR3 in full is CSVTQGASSGNTIYF.

The CDR3 loop is CSVEDSGSDTQYF. The DNA read from the CDR3 is TGCAGCGTTGAAGATAGCGGTTCAGATACG. The V call is TRBV29-1, the J call TRBJ2-3; TRBD2 is a possible D gene (6 bases). The read ends 3 residues early relative to the CDR3; the germline J gene fills the gap. Per germline, CDR1 SQVTM and CDR2 ANQGSEA. CDR3 length: 13 amino acids. V dropped 0 bases and J dropped 4 bases, with 8 bases sitting between them.

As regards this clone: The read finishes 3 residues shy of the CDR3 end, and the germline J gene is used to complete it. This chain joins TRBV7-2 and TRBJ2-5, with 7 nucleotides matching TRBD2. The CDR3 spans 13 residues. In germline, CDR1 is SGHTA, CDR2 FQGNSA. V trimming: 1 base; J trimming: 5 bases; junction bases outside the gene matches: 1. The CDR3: CASSLVGGETQYF. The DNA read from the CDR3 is TGTGCCAGCAGCTTAGTCGGGGGGGAGACC.

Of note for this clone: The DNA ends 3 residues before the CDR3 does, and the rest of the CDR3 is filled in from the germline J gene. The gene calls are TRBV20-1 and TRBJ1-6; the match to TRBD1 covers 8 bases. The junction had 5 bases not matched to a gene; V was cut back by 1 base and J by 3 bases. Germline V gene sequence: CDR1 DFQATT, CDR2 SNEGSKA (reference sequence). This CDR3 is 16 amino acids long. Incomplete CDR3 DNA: TGCAGTGCTAGAGGCCTACAGGGGGTCTATAATTCACCC. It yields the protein CSARGLQGVYNSP. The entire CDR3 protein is CSARGLQGVYNSPLHF.

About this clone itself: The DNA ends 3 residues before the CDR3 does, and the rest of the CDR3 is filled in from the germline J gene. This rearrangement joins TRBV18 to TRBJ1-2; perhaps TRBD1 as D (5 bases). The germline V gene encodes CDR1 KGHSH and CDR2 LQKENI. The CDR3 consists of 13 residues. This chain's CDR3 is CASSPDSLYDYTF. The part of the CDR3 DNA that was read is TGTGCCAGCTCACCAGACAGTCTCTACGAC.

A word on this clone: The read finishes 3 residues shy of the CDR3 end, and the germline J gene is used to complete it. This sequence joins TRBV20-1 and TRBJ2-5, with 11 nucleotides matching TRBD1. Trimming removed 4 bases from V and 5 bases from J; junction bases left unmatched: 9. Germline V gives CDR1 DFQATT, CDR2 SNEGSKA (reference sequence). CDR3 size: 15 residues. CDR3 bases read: TGCAGTGCTACCCGCCCGGGACAGGGGGGGGAGACC. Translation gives CSATRPGQGGET. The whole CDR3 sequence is CSATRPGQGGETQYF.

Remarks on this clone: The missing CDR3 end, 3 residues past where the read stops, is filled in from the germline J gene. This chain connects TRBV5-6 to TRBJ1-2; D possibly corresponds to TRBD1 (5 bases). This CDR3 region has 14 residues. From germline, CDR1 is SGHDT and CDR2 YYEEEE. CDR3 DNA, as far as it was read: TGTGCCAGCAGATCCGGGGGGTTGGTAGAGGGC. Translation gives CASRSGGLVEG. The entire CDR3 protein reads CASRSGGLVEGYTF.

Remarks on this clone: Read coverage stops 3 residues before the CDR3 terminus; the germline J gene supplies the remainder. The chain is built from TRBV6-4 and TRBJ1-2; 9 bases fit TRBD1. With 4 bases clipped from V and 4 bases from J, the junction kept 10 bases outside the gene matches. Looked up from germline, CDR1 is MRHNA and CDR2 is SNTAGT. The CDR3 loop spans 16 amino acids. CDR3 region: CASSAQGAGGSYGYTF. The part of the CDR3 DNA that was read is TGTGCCAGCAGTGCACAGGGGGCTGGGGGATCCTATGGC.

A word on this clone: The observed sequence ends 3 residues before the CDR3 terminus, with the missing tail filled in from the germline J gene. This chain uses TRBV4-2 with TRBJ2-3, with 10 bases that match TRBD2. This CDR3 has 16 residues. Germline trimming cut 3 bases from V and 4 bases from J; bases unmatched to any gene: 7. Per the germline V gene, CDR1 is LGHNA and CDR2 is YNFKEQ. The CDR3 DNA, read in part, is TGTGCCAGCAGCCAGCGATCTAGCGGGGGAGCAGATACG. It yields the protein CASSQRSSGGADT. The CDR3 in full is CASSQRSSGGADTQYF.

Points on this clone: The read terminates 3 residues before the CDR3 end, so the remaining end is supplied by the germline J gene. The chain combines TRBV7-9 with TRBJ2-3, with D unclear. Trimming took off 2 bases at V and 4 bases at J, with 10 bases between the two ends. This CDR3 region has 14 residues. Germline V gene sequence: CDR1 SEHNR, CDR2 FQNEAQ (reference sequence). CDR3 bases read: TGTGCCAGCAGCTTATCCCGAACAGCAGATACG. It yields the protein CASSLSRTADT. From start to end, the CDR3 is CASSLSRTADTQYF.

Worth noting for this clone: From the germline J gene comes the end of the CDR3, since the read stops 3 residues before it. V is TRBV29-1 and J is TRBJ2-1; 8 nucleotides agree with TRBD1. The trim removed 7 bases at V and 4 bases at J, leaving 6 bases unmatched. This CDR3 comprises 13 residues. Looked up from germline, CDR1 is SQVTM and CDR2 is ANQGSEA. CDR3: CSAGQGLYNEQFF. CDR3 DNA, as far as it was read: TGCAGCGCCGGACAGGGTTTGTACAATGAG.

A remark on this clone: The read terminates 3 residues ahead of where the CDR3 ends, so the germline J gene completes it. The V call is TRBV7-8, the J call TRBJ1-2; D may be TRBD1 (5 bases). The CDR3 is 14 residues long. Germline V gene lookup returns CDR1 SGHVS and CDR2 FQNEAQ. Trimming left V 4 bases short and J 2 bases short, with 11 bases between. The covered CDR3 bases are TGTGCCAGCAGCTCCTTGGAGGGGAACTATGGC. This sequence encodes CASSSLEGNYG. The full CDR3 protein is CASSSLEGNYGYTF.

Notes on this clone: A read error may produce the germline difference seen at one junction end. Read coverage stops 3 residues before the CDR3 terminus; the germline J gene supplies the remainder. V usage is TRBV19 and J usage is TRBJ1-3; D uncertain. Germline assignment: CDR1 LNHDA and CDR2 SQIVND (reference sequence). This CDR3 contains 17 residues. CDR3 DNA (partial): TGTGTCAGTAGTACAGACACATCCTCAAGCTCTGGAAACACC. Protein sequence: CVSSTDTSSSSGNT. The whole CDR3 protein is CVSSTDTSSSSGNTIYF.

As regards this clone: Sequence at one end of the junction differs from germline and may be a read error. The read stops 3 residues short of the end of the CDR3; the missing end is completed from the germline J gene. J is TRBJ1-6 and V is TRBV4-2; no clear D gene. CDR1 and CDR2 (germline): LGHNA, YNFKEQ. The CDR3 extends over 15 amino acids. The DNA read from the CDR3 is TGCGCCAGCAGCCAAGGCGCGTCCTATAATTCACCC. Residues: CASSQGASYNSP. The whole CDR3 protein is CASSQGASYNSPLHF.

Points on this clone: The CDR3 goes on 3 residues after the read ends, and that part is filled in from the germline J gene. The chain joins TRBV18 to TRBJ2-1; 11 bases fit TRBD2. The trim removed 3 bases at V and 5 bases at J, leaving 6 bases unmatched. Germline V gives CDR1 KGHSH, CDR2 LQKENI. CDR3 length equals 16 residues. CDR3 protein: CASSPRGTSGHNEQFF. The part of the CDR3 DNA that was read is TGTGCCAGCTCACCGCGGGGGACTAGCGGACACAATGAG.

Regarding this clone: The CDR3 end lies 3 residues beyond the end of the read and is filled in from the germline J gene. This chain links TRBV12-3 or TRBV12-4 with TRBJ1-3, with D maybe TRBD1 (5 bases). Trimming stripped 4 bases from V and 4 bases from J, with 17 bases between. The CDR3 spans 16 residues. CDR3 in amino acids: CASSWGEANWGNTIYF. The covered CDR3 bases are TGTGCCAGCAGTTGGGGGGAGGCGAATTGGGGAAACACC.

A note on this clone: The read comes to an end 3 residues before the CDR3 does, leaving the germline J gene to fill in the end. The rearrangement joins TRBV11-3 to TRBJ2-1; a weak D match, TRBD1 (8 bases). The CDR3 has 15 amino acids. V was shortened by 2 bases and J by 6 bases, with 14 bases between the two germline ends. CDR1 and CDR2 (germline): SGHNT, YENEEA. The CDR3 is CASSLNRGGSNEQFF. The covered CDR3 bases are TGTGCCAGCAGCTTAAACAGGGGGGGGAGCAATGAG.

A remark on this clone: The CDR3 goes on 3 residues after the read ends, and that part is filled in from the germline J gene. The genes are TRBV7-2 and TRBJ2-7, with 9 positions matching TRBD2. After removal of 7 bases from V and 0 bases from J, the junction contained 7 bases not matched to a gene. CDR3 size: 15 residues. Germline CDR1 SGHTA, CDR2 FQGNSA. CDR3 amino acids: CASTPTSGSSYEQYF. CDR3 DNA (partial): TGTGCCAGCACACCGACTAGCGGCAGCTCCTACGAG.

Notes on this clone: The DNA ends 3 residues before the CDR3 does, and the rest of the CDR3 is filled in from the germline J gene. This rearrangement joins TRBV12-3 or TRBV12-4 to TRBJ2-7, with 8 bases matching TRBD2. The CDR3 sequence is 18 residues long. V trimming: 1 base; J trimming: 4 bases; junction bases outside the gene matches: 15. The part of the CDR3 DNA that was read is TGTGCCAGCAGTTTAGGGACTAGCTCGGGGACCCTCCCTTACGAG. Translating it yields CASSLGTSSGTLPYE. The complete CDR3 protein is CASSLGTSSGTLPYEQYF.

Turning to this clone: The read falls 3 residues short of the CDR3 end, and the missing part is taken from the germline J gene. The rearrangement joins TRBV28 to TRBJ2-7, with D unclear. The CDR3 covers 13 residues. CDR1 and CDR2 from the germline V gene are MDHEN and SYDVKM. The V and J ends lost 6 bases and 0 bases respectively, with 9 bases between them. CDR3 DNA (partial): TGTGCCAGCAGACAGAGCCCCTCCTACGAG. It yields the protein CASRQSPSYE. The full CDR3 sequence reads CASRQSPSYEQYF.

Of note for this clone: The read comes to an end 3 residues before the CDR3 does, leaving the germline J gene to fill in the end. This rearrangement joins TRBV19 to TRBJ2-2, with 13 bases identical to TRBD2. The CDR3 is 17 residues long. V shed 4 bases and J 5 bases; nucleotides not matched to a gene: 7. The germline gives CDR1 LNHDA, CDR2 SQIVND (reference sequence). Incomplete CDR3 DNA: TGTGCCAGTAGTAGGACTAGCGGGGGATTTGATACCGGGGAG. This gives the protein CASSRTSGGFDTGE. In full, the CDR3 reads CASSRTSGGFDTGELFF.

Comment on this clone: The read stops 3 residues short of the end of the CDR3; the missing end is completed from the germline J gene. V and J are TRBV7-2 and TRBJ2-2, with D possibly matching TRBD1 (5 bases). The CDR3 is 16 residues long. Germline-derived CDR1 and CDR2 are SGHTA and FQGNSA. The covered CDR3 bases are TGTGCCAGCAGCTTAGCGCGTATGGGGCCTGGATCACCG. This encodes CASSLARMGPGSP. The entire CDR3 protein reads CASSLARMGPGSPLFF.

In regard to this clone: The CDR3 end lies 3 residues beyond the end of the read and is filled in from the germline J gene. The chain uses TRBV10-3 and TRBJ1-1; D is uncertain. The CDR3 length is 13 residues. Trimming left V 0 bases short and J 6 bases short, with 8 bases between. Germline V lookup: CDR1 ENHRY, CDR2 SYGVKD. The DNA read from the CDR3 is TGTGCCATCAGTGAGTCGGCGGTGGCTGAA. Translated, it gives CAISESAVAE. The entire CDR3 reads CAISESAVAEAFF.

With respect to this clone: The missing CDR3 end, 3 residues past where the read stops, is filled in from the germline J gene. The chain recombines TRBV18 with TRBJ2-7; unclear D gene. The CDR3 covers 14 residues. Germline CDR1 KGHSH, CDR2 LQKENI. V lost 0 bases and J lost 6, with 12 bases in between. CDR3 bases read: TGTGCCAGCTCACCACCGATAAAAGGGTCCGAG. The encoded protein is CASSPPIKGSE. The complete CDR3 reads CASSPPIKGSEQYF. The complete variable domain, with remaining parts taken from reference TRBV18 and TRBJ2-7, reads NAGVMQNPRHLVRRRGQEARLRCSPMKGHSHVYWYRQLPEEGLKFMVYLQKENIIDESGMPKERFSAEFPKEGPSILRIQQVVRGDSAAYFCASSPPIKGSEQYFGPGTRLTVT.